Detailed here is one T cell receptor (beta chain). Antigen unknown. This sample stems from a study of blood T cells in healthy people across ages. General observations from the study: A greater number of naive CD4+ cells and higher diversity distinguished long-lived donors from aged donors.

Every participating donor contributed about 10 milliliters of peripheral blood through a draw. For the second PCR, which ran for 7 to 11 cycles, a sample-barcoded 5' primer and a J-beta primer mix were used. Each cDNA molecule was tagged by a template-switch adaptor with 12 random nucleotides. TCRdb re-analysed the 5' RACE reads in MiXCR, keeping a single row per CDR3 protein. Among 1.4 million to 1.5 million distinct CDR3 sequences listed, 42% were seen once. Germline V gives CDR1 DFQATT, CDR2 SNEGSKA (reference sequence). The CDR3 extends over 15 amino acids. Losses at the gene ends were 0 bases for V and 5 bases for J; bases not matched to a gene: 8.

Sequenced material: blood. This receptor was taken from a woman younger than 35 in good health. V gene TRBV20-1 combines with J gene TRBJ1-2, with 8 bases identical to TRBD1. In nucleotides, the CDR3 is TGCAGTGCTAGAGAGTCTACAGGGGGAGGATATGGCTACACCTTC. Its translation: CSARESTGGGYGYTF.